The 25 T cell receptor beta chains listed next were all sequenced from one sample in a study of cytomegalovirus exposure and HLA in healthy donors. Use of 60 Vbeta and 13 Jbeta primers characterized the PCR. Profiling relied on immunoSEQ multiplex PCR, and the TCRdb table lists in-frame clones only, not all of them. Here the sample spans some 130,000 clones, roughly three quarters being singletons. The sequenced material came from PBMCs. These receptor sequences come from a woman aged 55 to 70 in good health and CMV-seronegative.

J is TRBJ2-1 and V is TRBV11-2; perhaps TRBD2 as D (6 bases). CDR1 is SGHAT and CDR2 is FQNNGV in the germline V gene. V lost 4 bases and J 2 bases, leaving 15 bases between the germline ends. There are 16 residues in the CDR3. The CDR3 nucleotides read TGTGCCAGCAGCTCCCGGTTGGGGGAGGCCTACAATGAGCAGTTCTTC. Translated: CASSSRLGEAYNEQFF.

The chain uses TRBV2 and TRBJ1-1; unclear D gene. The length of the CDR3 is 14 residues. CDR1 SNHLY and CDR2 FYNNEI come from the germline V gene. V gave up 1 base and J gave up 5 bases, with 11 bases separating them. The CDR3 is CASSEVGRTTEAFF. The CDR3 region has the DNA TGTGCCAGCAGTGAAGTGGGCAGAACGACTGAAGCTTTCTTT.

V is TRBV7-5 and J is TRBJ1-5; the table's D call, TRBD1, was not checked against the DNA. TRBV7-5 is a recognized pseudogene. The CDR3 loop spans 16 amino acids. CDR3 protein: CARSLVRGKGGQPQHF. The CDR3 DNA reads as TGTGCCAGAAGCTTAGTTAGGGGAAAAGGGGGTCAGCCCCAGCATTTT.

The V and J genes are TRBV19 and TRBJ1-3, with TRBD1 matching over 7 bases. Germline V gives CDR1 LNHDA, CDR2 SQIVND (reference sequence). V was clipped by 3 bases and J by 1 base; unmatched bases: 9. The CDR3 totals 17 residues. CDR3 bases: TGTGCCAGTAGTATCCGACAGGGATTTAAGTCTGGAAACACCATATATTTT. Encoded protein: CASSIRQGFKSGNTIYF.

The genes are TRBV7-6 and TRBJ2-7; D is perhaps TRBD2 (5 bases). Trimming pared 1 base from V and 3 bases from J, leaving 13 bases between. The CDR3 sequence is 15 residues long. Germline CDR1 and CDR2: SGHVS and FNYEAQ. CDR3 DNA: TGTGCCAGCAGCTTAGTTGGCGGAGGACGCTACGAGCAGTACTTC. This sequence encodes CASSLVGGGRYEQYF.

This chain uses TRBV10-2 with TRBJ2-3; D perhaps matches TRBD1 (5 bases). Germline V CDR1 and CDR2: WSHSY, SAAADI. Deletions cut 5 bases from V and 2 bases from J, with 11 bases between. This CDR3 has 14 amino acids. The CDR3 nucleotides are TGCGCCAGCAGTCCAGGGCCCACCACAGATACGCAGTATTTT. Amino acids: CASSPGPTTDTQYF.

The CDR3 region is CASSLVEGAYEQYF. CDR3 nucleotide sequence: TGTGCCAGCAGTTTAGTTGAGGGGGCCTACGAGCAGTACTTC. J is TRBJ2-7 and V is TRBV27; perhaps TRBD1 as D (6 bases). The CDR3 spans 14 residues. V dropped 2 bases and J dropped 2 bases, with 10 bases sitting between them. Germline CDR1 MNHEY, CDR2 SMNVEV (reference sequence).

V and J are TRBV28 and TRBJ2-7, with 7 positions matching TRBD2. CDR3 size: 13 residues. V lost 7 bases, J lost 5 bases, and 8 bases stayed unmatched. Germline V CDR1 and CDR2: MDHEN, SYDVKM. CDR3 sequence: CASTRDYPHEQYF. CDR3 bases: TGTGCCAGCACACGGGACTACCCCCACGAGCAGTACTTC.

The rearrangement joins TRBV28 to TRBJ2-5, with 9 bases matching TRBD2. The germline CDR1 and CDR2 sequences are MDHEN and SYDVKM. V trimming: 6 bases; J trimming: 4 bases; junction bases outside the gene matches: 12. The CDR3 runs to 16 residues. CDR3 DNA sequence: TGTGCCAGCAGCCCCCGCCTAGCGGGACTATCAGAGACCCAGTACTTC. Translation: CASSPRLAGLSETQYF.

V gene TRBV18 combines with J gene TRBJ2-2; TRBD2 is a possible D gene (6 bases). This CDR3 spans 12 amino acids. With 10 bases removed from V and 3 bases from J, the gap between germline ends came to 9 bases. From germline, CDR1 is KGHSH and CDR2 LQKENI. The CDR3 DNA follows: TGTGCCATCCAGCGGGACACCGGGGAGCTGTTTTTT. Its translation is CAIQRDTGELFF.

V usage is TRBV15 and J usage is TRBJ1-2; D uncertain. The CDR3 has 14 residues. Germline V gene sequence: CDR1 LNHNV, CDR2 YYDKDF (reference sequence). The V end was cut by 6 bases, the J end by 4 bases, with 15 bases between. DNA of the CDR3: TGTGCCACCAGAAGGGAGGGCGGCGGCTATGGCTACACCTTC. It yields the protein CATRREGGGYGYTF.

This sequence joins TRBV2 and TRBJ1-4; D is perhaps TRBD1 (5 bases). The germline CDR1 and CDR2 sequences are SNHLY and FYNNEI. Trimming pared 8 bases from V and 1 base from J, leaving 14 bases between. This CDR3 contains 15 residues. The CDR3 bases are TGTGCCAGCCGTGTTTGGGGCCGAACTAATGAAAAACTGTTTTTT. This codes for CASRVWGRTNEKLFF. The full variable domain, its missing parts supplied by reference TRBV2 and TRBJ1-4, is EPEVTQTPSHQVTQMGQEVILRCVPISNHLYFYWYRQILGQKVEFLVSFYNNEISEKSEIFDDQFSVERPDGSNFTLKIRSTKLEDSAMYFCASRVWGRTNEKLFFGSGTQLSVL.

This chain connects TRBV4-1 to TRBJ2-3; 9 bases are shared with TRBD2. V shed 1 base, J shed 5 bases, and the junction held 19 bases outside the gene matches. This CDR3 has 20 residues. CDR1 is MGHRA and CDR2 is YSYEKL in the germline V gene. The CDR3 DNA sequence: TGCGCCAGCAGCCAAGCAGCCCCGGTTCTGCGCGGGGGGGCCGGAGATACGCAGTATTTT. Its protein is CASSQAAPVLRGGAGDTQYF.

CDR3 DNA sequence: TGTGCCAGCAGTTTATCCAACTGGGGACAGAGCCACTATGGCTACACCTTC. Its translation is CASSLSNWGQSHYGYTF. The chain has TRBV27 and TRBJ1-2, with TRBD1 matching over 7 bases. The germline CDR1 and CDR2 sequences are MNHEY and SMNVEV (reference sequence). After removal of 0 bases from V and 3 bases from J, the junction contained 10 bases not matched to a gene. The CDR3 totals 17 residues.

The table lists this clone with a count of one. CDR3 region: CASSLGGGGPGNTIYF. The CDR3 DNA follows: TGTGCCAGCAGCTTAGGGGGAGGGGGGCCTGGAAACACCATATATTTT. The chain links TRBV7-8 to TRBJ1-3; perhaps TRBD1 as D (6 bases). The CDR3 has 16 residues. V was clipped by 1 base and J by 2 bases, with 12 bases between them. Per the germline V gene, CDR1 is SGHVS and CDR2 is FQNEAQ. Full variable domain (missing parts from reference TRBV7-8 and TRBJ1-3): GAGVSQSPRYKVAKRGQDVALRCDPISGHVSLFWYQQALGQGPEFLTYFQNEAQLDKSGLPSDRFFAERPEGSVSTLKIQRTQQEDSAVYLCASSLGGGGPGNTIYFGEGSWLTVV.

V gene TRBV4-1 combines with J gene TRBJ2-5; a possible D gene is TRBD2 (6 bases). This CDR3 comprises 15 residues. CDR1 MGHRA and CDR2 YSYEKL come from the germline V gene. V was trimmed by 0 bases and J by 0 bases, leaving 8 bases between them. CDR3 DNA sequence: TGCGCCAGCAGCCAAGATTGGGGGGACCAAGAGACCCAGTACTTC. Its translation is CASSQDWGDQETQYF.

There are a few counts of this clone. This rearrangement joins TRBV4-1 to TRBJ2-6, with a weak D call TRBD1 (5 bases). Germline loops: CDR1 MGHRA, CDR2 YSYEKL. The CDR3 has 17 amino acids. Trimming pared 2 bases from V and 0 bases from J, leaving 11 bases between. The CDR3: CASSQNDRSSGANVLTF. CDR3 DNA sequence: TGCGCCAGCAGCCAAAACGACAGAAGCTCTGGGGCCAACGTCCTGACTTTC.

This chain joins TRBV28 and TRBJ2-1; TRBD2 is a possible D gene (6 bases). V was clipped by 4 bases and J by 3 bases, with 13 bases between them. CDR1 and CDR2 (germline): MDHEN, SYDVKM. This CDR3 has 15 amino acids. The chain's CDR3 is CASSSDYLNYNEQFF. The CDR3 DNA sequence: TGTGCCAGCAGTTCGGACTACCTCAACTACAATGAGCAGTTCTTC.

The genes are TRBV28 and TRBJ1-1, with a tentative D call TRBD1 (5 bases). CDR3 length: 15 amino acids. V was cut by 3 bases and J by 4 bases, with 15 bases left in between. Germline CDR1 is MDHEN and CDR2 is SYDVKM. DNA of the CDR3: TGTGCCAGCAGTTTGGTCACTTTGGGGGGCACTGAAGCTTTCTTT. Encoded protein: CASSLVTLGGTEAFF.

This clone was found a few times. In DNA form, the CDR3 reads TGCGCCAGCACCCTAGGGGGGGCTGGAACTGAAGCTTTCTTT. Its protein product is CASTLGGAGTEAFF. This chain links TRBV5-1 with TRBJ1-1, with D maybe TRBD1 (6 bases). CDR1 and CDR2 from the germline V gene are SGHRS and YFSETQ. The V gene lost 6 bases and the J gene lost 5 bases, with 17 bases spanning the gap. There are 14 residues in the CDR3.

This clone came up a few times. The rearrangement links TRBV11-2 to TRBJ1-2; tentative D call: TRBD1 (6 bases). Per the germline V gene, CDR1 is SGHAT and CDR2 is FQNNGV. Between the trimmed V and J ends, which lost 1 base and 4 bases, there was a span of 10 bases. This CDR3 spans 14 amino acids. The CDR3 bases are TGTGCCAGCAGCTTAGTTCCAGGGGCCTATGGCTACACCTTC. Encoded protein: CASSLVPGAYGYTF.

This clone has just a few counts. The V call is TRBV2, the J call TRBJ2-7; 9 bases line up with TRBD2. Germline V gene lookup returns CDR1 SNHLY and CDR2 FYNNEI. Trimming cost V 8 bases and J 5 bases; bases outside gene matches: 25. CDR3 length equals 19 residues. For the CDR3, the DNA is TGTGCCAGCCGATTTTCTTTCGTGACTAGCGGCGTCGGGGAAAACGAGCAGTACTTC. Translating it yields CASRFSFVTSGVGENEQYF.

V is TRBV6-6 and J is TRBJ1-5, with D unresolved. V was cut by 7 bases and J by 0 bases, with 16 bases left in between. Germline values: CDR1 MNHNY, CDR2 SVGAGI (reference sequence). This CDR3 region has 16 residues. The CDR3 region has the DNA TGTGCCAGCATCGAACTTTCAGGTAATAGCAATCAGCCCCAGCATTTT. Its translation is CASIELSGNSNQPQHF.

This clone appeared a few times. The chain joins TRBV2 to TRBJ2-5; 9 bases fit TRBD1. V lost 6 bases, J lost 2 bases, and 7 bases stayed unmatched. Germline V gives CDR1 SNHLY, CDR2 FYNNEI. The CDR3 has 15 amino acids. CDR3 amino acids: CASRGQGVTQETQYF. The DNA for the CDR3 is TGTGCCAGCAGGGGACAGGGAGTTACACAAGAGACCCAGTACTTC.

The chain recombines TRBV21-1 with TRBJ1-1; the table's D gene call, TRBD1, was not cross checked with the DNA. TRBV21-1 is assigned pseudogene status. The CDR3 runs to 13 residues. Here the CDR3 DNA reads TGTGCCAGCAGCAGTAGCAGGGACACTGAAGCTTTCTTT. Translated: CASSSSRDTEAFF.